Each of the 10 T cell receptor beta chains below was sequenced from the same sample in a study of human T cells and chemical hapten exposure. MiXCR was run by TCRdb on the RACE reads, yielding one entry per CDR3 protein. The sample carries under 450,000 distinct CDR3 sequences, more than 4.5% recorded once. The sample's time point: patch test 1, 2 weeks after DPC sensitization. The treatment is: therapeutic diphenylcyclopropenone sensitization with weekly scalp DPC. The sample consisted of whole blood, taken in connection with sensitization to the hapten diphenylcyclopropenone (DPC). The receptors stem from a woman aged 45-59 years with alopecia areata. Some clones in this sample may be carry-over from other donors' samples.

This chain uses TRBV7-6 with TRBJ2-7, with D perhaps matching TRBD1 (6 bases). V was clipped by 0 bases and J by 2 bases, with 17 bases between them. CDR3 length equals 17 residues. Germline CDR1 is SGHVS and CDR2 is FNYEAQ. The CDR3 sequence is CASSLAVGTQQPYEQYF. As DNA, the CDR3 is TGTGCCAGCAGCTTAGCGGTCGGGACACAACAGCCCTACGAGCAGTACTTC.

In its sample, this clonotype was seen many times. This chain uses TRBV20-1 with TRBJ2-7; D is perhaps TRBD1 (5 bases). V lost 3 bases to trimming and J lost 7 bases, with 7 bases between them. From germline, CDR1 is DFQATT and CDR2 SNEGSKA (reference sequence). There are 10 residues in the CDR3. The DNA of the CDR3 is TGCAGTGCTAGGGGGCTTGAGCAGTACTTC. This encodes CSARGLEQYF.

V gene TRBV4-2 combines with J gene TRBJ2-1; 8 nucleotides line up with TRBD2. The junction had 5 bases not matched to a gene; V was cut back by 1 base and J by 3 bases. The CDR3 runs 16 residues. Germline CDR1 reads LGHNA; CDR2 reads YNFKEQ. The CDR3 loop is CASSQGAGGLYNEQFF. The CDR3 nucleotides read TGTGCCAGCAGCCAAGGGGCGGGAGGCCTCTACAATGAGCAGTTCTTC.

This clonotype came up many times. This rearrangement joins TRBV2 to TRBJ1-2, with a weak D call TRBD1 (5 bases). The V gene lost 8 bases and the J gene lost 6 bases, with 19 bases spanning the gap. The CDR3 is made up of 14 amino acids. CDR1 SNHLY and CDR2 FYNNEI come from the germline V gene. The CDR3 DNA sequence: TGTGCCAGCGGGGCCCTGAGAGGAAGTCATGGCTACACCTTC. Residues: CASGALRGSHGYTF.

In this sample, this clonotype turned up many times. The rearrangement links TRBV29-1 to TRBJ1-1; no definite D call. Per the germline V gene, CDR1 is SQVTM and CDR2 is ANQGSEA. Trimming cost V 1 base and J 1 base, with 7 bases left between them. The CDR3 has 13 residues. CDR3 nucleotides: TGCAGCGTTGAAGTGCCAGGGAACACTGAAGCTTTCTTT. Protein sequence: CSVEVPGNTEAFF.

This clonotype was found a few times. This chain uses TRBV12-3 or TRBV12-4 with TRBJ2-7; D unclear. The length of the CDR3 is 15 residues. Deletions cut 5 bases from V and 3 bases from J, with 17 bases between. DNA for the CDR3: TGTGCCAGCAGTCCAACCCTTGGACCCGGCTACGAGCAGTACTTC. Its translation: CASSPTLGPGYEQYF.

The chain uses TRBV7-2 and TRBJ2-3; no firm D call. The germline V gene has CDR1 SGHTA and CDR2 FQGNSA. V lost 7 bases, J lost 8 bases, and 16 bases lay in between. The length of the CDR3 is 13 residues. In DNA form, the CDR3 reads TGTGCCAGCATCCGCGGACGGATCGGTACGCAGTATTTT. Translation: CASIRGRIGTQYF.

This clonotype was observed a few times. This chain connects TRBV7-2 to TRBJ2-3, with a tentative D call TRBD2 (5 bases). Trimming left V 2 bases short and J 10 bases short, with 10 bases between. This CDR3 comprises 12 residues. The germline V gene has CDR1 SGHTA and CDR2 FQGNSA. Here the CDR3 DNA reads TGTGCCAGCAGCTTACAGGCTAGCCCGCAGTATTTT. This translates into CASSLQASPQYF.

Only a few counts were recorded for this clonotype. V usage is TRBV12-3 or TRBV12-4 and J usage is TRBJ2-5, with TRBD2 identical over 9 bases. V trimming: 5 bases; J trimming: 5 bases; junction bases outside the gene matches: 6. This CDR3 has 14 residues. The CDR3: CASSPRTSVETQYF. The CDR3, as DNA: TGTGCCAGCAGTCCGAGGACTAGCGTGGAGACCCAGTACTTC.

This clonotype was counted a few times. V is TRBV5-5 and J is TRBJ1-1; no clear D. Germline V gene data show CDR1 as SGHKS and CDR2 as YYEKEE (reference sequence). The CDR3 is 14 residues long. V was trimmed by 2 bases and J by 3 bases, leaving 11 bases between them. The CDR3 DNA follows: TGTGCCAGCAGCTTACGGACCCCGGACACTGAAGCTTTCTTT. Translating it yields CASSLRTPDTEAFF.